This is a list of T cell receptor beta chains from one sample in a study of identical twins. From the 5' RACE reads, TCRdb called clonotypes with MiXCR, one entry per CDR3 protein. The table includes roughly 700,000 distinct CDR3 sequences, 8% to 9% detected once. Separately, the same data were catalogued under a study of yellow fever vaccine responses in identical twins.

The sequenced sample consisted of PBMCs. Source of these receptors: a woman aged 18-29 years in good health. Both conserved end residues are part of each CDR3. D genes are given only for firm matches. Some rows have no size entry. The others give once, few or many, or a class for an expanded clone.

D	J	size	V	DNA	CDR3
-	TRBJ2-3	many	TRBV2	TGTGCCAGCAGTGAAAGACAGGGCACAGATACGCAGTATTTT	CASSERQGTDTQYF
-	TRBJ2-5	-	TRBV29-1	TGCAGCGTTGCTTCCAGGCCCAACTCGGGGGAGACCCAGTACTTC	CSVASRPNSGETQYF
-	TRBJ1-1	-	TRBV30	TGTGCCTGGGGGAGATCAGGGGATCCCCTGACTTTCTTT	CAWGRSGDPLTFF
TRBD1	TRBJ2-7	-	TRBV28	TGTGCCAGCAGTCCATACAGGGGGCCCTACGAGCAGTACTTC	CASSPYRGPYEQYF
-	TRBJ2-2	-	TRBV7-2	TGTGCCAGCAGAATAACTGGAACCGGGGAGCTGTTTTTT	CASRITGTGELFF
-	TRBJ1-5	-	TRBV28	TGTGCCAGCAGTCCTGGGCAGGGTGGCAAGCCCCAGCATTTT	CASSPGQGGKPQHF
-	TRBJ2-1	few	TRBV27	TGTGCCAGCAGTTTGGGGGAAGCCTACAATGAGCAGTTCTTC	CASSLGEAYNEQFF
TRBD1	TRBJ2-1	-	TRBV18	TGTGCCAGCTCCCGGACAGGGGGCCCTGAGCAGTTCTTC	CASSRTGGPEQFF
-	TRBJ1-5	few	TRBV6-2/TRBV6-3	TGTGCCAGCGGACAGTTATGGGGCAATCAGCCCCAGCATTTT	CASGQLWGNQPQHF
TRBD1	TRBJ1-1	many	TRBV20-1	TGCAGTGCGGAATATAGGACAGGGGGCCTGAACACTGAAGCTTTCTTT	CSAEYRTGGLNTEAFF
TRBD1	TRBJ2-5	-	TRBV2	TGTGCCATCCGCCCGGGACAGGGGGCGGAAGAGACCCAGTACTTC	CAIRPGQGAEETQYF
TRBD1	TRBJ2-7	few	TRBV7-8	TGTGCCAGCAGCAAGACAGGGCAACCCTACGAGCAGTACTTC	CASSKTGQPYEQYF
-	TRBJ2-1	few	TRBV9	TGTGCCAGCATTCCGTTCTCTAGGGGTTCAGGGCGCTCCTACAATGAGCAGTTCTTC	CASIPFSRGSGRSYNEQFF
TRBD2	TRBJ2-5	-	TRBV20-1	TGCAGTGCTAGAGCTAGCGGGAGGGCCCGAGAGACCCAGTACTTC	CSARASGRARETQYF
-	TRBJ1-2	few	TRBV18	TGTGCCAGCTCACCACCGAAGGGAATTAACTATGGCTACACCTTC	CASSPPKGINYGYTF
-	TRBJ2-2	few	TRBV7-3	TGTGCCAGCACACCCTCCGGAGACCTCAACACCGGGGAGCTGTTTTTT	CASTPSGDLNTGELFF
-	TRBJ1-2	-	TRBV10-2	TGCGCCAGCAGTCCCCGGACTAGGGACTATGGCTACACCTTC	CASSPRTRDYGYTF
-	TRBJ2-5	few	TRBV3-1	TGTGCCAGCAGCCAAAACAGTGGGCAAGAGACCCAGTACTTC	CASSQNSGQETQYF
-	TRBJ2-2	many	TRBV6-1	TGTGCCAGTTTGGACGGGGACACCGGGGAGCTGTTTTTT	CASLDGDTGELFF
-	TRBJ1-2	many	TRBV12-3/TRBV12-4	TGTGCCAGCAGTCCCACTGGGGGGTATGGCTACACCTTC	CASSPTGGYGYTF
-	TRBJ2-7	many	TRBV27	TGTGCCAGCAGTTTACGACGAGGGTACGAGCAGTACTTC	CASSLRRGYEQYF
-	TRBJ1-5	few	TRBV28	TGTGCCAGCAGTACCCCCGGTGACCTCCTTGGAGCCCAGCATTTT	CASSTPGDLLGAQHF
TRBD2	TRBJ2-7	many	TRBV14	TGTGCCAGCAGCCAGCGGACTAGCGGGACCGACGAGCAGTACTTC	CASSQRTSGTDEQYF
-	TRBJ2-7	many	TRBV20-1	TGCAGTGCCATCCCAGGACTACGCTACGAGCAGTACTTC	CSAIPGLRYEQYF
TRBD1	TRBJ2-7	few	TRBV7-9	TGTGCCAGCAGCCCTAAGGGACAGGGCCCTACCTACGAGCAGTACTTC	CASSPKGQGPTYEQYF
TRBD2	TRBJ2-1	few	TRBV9	TGTGCCAGCAGCCCGGGACTAACCTACAATGAGCAGTTCTTC	CASSPGLTYNEQFF
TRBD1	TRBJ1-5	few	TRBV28	TGTGCCAGCGGAACGCCGGGACAGGGCAATCAGCCCCAGCATTTT	CASGTPGQGNQPQHF
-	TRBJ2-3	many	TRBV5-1	TGCGCCAGCAGCTTGGACGGAGCTATAACAGATACGCAGTATTTT	CASSLDGAITDTQYF
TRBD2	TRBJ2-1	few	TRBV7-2	TGTGCCAGCACCTTCGGGACTAGCGGGGGGGTAACCAATGAGCAGTTCTTC	CASTFGTSGGVTNEQFF
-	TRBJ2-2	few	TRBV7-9	TGTGCCAGCAGTCTCCTCGGGCCACGAAACACCGGGGAGCTGTTTTTT	CASSLLGPRNTGELFF
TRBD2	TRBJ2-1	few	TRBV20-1	TGCAGTGCTAGATCACCTAGCGGGAGTCCTAAGCAGTTCTTC	CSARSPSGSPKQFF
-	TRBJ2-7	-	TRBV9	TGTGCCAGCAGCCCCCTATTAAACTCCTACGAGCAGTACTTC	CASSPLLNSYEQYF
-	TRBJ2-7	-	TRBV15	TGTGCCACCAGCAGCATCCGGGGGAGGTTCGAGCAGTACTTC	CATSSIRGRFEQYF
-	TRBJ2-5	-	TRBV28	TGTGCCAGCAACAACCTCGTGGGTGGGGGAAACAAGACCCAGTACTTC	CASNNLVGGGNKTQYF
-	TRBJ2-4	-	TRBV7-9	TGTGCCAGCGAACAGGGCTTGAACATTCAGTACTTC	CASEQGLNIQYF
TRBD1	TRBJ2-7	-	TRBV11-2	TGTGCCAGCAGCTTAGAGGGGGCCGGACAGGGAGGCTCCTACGAGCAGTACTTC	CASSLEGAGQGGSYEQYF
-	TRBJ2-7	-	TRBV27	TGTGCCAGCAGTTTAGGGGGGGCTAAGGCGCAGCAGTACTTC	CASSLGGAKAQQYF
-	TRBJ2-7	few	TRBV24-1	TGTGCCACCAGCGGGGGACAAGACTACGAGCAGTACTTC	CATSGGQDYEQYF
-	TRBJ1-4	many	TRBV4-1	TGCGCCAGCAGCCAAGAATCCGCAACTAATGAAAAACTGTTTTTT	CASSQESATNEKLFF
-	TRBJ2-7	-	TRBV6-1	TGTGCCAGCAGTAGGGACACGATTACCTACGAGCAGTACTTC	CASSRDTITYEQYF
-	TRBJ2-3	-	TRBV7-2	TGTGCCAGCAGCCCAGATGGGGGGGGCGGTCCAGATACGCAGTATTTT	CASSPDGGGGPDTQYF